These 26 T cell receptor beta chains came from one sample sequenced in a study of T cell responses to AZD1222 COVID-19 vaccine. Generated by immunoSEQ multiplex PCR, the TCRdb table keeps only in-frame clones and is missing some. Seen here are about 150,000 clones, 80% to 90% observed once, and the top ten hold around 7.8%. This material consisted of peripheral blood, taken on day 0 of AZD1222 vaccination. The origin of the receptors is an adult in good health.

V and J are TRBV2 and TRBJ2-7; 14 bases match TRBD2. V lost 6 bases, J lost 5 bases, and 9 bases stayed unmatched. Germline-derived CDR1 and CDR2 are SNHLY and FYNNEI. The CDR3 consists of 16 residues. Here the CDR3 DNA reads TGTGCCAGCAGGGGGGGACTAGCGGGAGTACAAGACGAGCAGTACTTC. Translation: CASRGGLAGVQDEQYF. Looking up the rest from reference TRBV2 and TRBJ2-7 gives the full variable domain: EPEVTQTPSHQVTQMGQEVILRCVPISNHLYFYWYRQILGQKVEFLVSFYNNEISEKSEIFDDQFSVERPDGSNFTLKIRSTKLEDSAMYFCASRGGLAGVQDEQYFGPGTRLTVT.

J is TRBJ1-3 and V is TRBV5-1, with D hard to call. The CDR3 totals 14 residues. Germline CDR1 SGHRS, CDR2 YFSETQ. V lost 0 bases and J 4 bases, leaving 8 bases between the germline ends. The CDR3 here is CASSLGGYGNTIYF. CDR3 DNA: TGCGCCAGCAGCTTGGGCGGGTACGGAAACACCATATATTTT. The whole variable domain, filled in from reference TRBV5-1 and TRBJ1-3, reads KAGVTQTPRYLIKTRGQQVTLSCSPISGHRSVSWYQQTPGQGLQFLFEYFSETQRNKGNFPGRFSGRQFSNSRSEMNVSTLELGDSALYLCASSLGGYGNTIYFGEGSWLTVV.

The chain combines TRBV4-1 with TRBJ1-2; perhaps TRBD1 as D (6 bases). CDR1 is MGHRA and CDR2 is YSYEKL in the germline V gene. The CDR3 covers 15 residues. V shed 2 bases and J shed 0 bases, with 10 bases lying between them. CDR3 nucleotide sequence: TGCGCCAGCAGCCAACGGGACACGGCTAACTATGGCTACACCTTC. It encodes CASSQRDTANYGYTF.

V usage is TRBV10-3 and J usage is TRBJ1-5, with D hard to call. V was shortened by 2 bases and J by 0 bases, with 5 bases between the two germline ends. CDR1 and CDR2 (germline): ENHRY, SYGVKD. There are 14 residues in the CDR3. CDR3 in amino acids: CAISERDSNQPQHF. The CDR3 DNA is TGTGCCATCAGTGAGCGGGATAGCAATCAGCCCCAGCATTTT.

This clone has just one count. The chain is built from TRBV29-1 and TRBJ1-1, with 7 bases that match TRBD1. With V trimmed by 4 bases and J by 5 bases, 13 bases remained unmatched. Looked up from germline, CDR1 is SQVTM and CDR2 is ANQGSEA. CDR3 length: 15 residues. The CDR3 DNA sequence: TGCAGCGTTGGTCGCTGGACAGGAGGGTATACTGAAGCTTTCTTT. This codes for CSVGRWTGGYTEAFF.

The rearrangement links TRBV27 to TRBJ2-5; no clear D. This CDR3 is 14 amino acids long. V gave up 3 bases and J gave up 2 bases, with 10 bases separating them. The germline V gene has CDR1 MNHEY and CDR2 SMNVEV (reference sequence). The CDR3 reads CASSFGPLQETQYF. In DNA form, the CDR3 reads TGTGCCAGCAGTTTTGGGCCATTGCAAGAGACCCAGTACTTC.

The genes are TRBV5-4 and TRBJ2-4, with D perhaps given as TRBD1 or TRBD2 (6 bases each). From germline, CDR1 is SGHNT and CDR2 YYREEE (reference sequence). This CDR3 spans 16 amino acids. V shed 5 bases and J shed 0 bases, with 15 bases lying between them. DNA of the CDR3: TGTGCCAGCAGTGAGGGGGGAATACTAGCCAAAAACATTCAGTACTTC. Its protein product is CASSEGGILAKNIQYF.

V is TRBV30 and J is TRBJ1-2; no clear D. Deletions cut 2 bases from V and 4 bases from J, with 11 bases between. The CDR3 contains 13 residues. In germline, CDR1 is GTSNPN, CDR2 SVGIG (reference sequence). The CDR3 DNA reads as TGTGCCTGGAGTCGGATAACCGCCTATGGCTACACCTTC. It translates to CAWSRITAYGYTF. Complete variable domain (other parts from reference TRBV30 and TRBJ1-2): SQTIHQWPATLVQPVGSPLSLECTVEGTSNPNLYWYRQAAGRGLQLLFYSVGIGQISSEVPQNLSASRPQDRQFILSSKKLLLSDSGFYLCAWSRITAYGYTFGSGTRLTVV.

CDR3 sequence: CASSQTGGNQPQHF. CDR3 sequence (DNA): TGCGCCAGCAGCCAGACAGGGGGCAATCAGCCCCAGCATTTT. The chain carries TRBV4-1 and TRBJ1-5, with 8 bases lining up with TRBD1. This CDR3 is 14 amino acids long. From germline, CDR1 is MGHRA and CDR2 YSYEKL. With V trimmed by 3 bases and J by 2 bases, 0 bases remained unmatched.

This sequence joins TRBV24-1 and TRBJ2-1; D not certain. V dropped 4 bases and J dropped 0 bases, with 15 bases sitting between them. Germline lookup yields CDR1 KGHDR and CDR2 SFDVKD. The CDR3 has 17 amino acids. The CDR3 DNA reads TGTGCCACCAGTGACCCAACAGCAAAGAGCTCCTACAATGAGCAGTTCTTC. Translated: CATSDPTAKSSYNEQFF.

This clone was observed a handful of times. J is TRBJ2-7 and V is TRBV7-8, with 8 bases matching TRBD1. Germline trimming cut 2 bases from V and 4 bases from J; bases unmatched to any gene: 4. This CDR3 has 14 amino acids. CDR1 is SGHVS and CDR2 is FQNEAQ in the germline V gene. CDR3 nucleotides: TGTGCCAGCAGCTTATTTCAGGGGGCGTACGAGCAGTACTTC. Residues: CASSLFQGAYEQYF. Full variable domain (remainder filled in from reference TRBV7-8 and TRBJ2-7): GAGVSQSPRYKVAKRGQDVALRCDPISGHVSLFWYQQALGQGPEFLTYFQNEAQLDKSGLPSDRFFAERPEGSVSTLKIQRTQQEDSAVYLCASSLFQGAYEQYFGPGTRLTVT.

The table lists this clone with a count of one. This rearrangement joins TRBV18 to TRBJ2-3; 9 bases match TRBD1. CDR1 is KGHSH and CDR2 is LQKENI in the germline V gene. This CDR3 spans 16 amino acids. V dropped 5 bases and J dropped 3; count of bases not matched to a gene: 9. For the CDR3, the DNA is TGTGCCAGCTCAGACAGCCCGGGACAGGGTACAGATACGCAGTATTTT. It codes for CASSDSPGQGTDTQYF.

V gene TRBV10-2 combines with J gene TRBJ1-1; D may be TRBD1 (5 bases). The ends were cut back, 4 bases at V and 6 bases at J, with 18 bases in the middle. Germline values: CDR1 WSHSY, CDR2 SAAADI. The CDR3 is 15 residues long. CDR3: CASSARDSRTPEAFF. The CDR3 DNA sequence: TGCGCCAGCAGTGCCCGGGACTCACGAACTCCTGAAGCTTTCTTT.

This clone was counted a single time. The chain uses TRBV24-1 and TRBJ2-1, with 10 positions matching TRBD2. CDR1 and CDR2 (germline): KGHDR, SFDVKD. V lost 3 bases to trimming and J lost 8 bases; unmatched junction nucleotides: 12. The length of the CDR3 is 17 residues. The CDR3 loop is CATSDGRLAGGGDEQFF. CDR3 coding DNA: TGTGCCACCAGTGATGGGAGACTAGCGGGTGGCGGGGATGAGCAGTTCTTC.

This clone has just one count. The chain employs TRBV28 and TRBJ1-5; unclear D gene. CDR1 MDHEN and CDR2 SYDVKM come from the germline V gene. This CDR3 contains 13 residues. Deletions cut 10 bases from V and 7 bases from J, with 17 bases between. The CDR3 nucleotides read TGTGCCACCACCCTGAACATAGCACAGCCCCAGCATTTT. It encodes CATTLNIAQPQHF.

The sample holds one count of this clone. The rearrangement joins TRBV14 to TRBJ1-1, with 7 positions matching TRBD1. Germline V gene sequence: CDR1 SGHDN, CDR2 FVKESK. The trim removed 4 bases at V and 0 bases at J, leaving 11 bases unmatched. CDR3 length: 17 amino acids. CDR3 sequence: CASSPARGSRVNTEAFF. Written as DNA, the CDR3 is TGTGCCAGCAGCCCTGCCAGGGGGTCGAGGGTGAACACTGAAGCTTTCTTT. Drawing the rest from reference TRBV14 and TRBJ1-1, the complete variable domain is EAGVTQFPSHSVIEKGQTVTLRCDPISGHDNLYWYRRVMGKEIKFLLHFVKESKQDESGMPNNRFLAERTGGTYSTLKVQPAELEDSGVYFCASSPARGSRVNTEAFFGQGTRLTVV.

V and J are TRBV11-2 and TRBJ1-1; tentative D call: TRBD1 (6 bases). Trimming removed 0 bases from V and 8 bases from J, with 7 bases in between. CDR3 length: 12 amino acids. CDR1 and CDR2 (germline): SGHAT, FQNNGV. CDR3 DNA: TGTGCCAGCAGCTTAGACAGGGGCGAAGCTTTCTTT. Protein: CASSLDRGEAFF.

This chain connects TRBV20-1 to TRBJ2-1; D is unresolved. V gave up 0 bases and J gave up 14 bases, with 11 bases separating them. CDR1 is DFQATT and CDR2 is SNEGSKA in the germline V gene (reference sequence). The CDR3 has 11 residues. The CDR3 DNA reads TGCAGTGCTAGAGATGTTTTAGCAGAGTTCTTC. Translated, it gives CSARDVLAEFF.

This chain links TRBV7-2 with TRBJ2-3; TRBD2 matches at 11 bases. The germline V gene encodes CDR1 SGHTA and CDR2 FQGNSA. The CDR3 totals 15 residues. Trimming at V came to 3 bases and at J to 7 bases, leaving 6 bases not matched to a gene. The CDR3 DNA follows: TGTGCCAGCAGCTTGGGGGGACTAGCGGATTATACGCAGTATTTT. Its translation is CASSLGGLADYTQYF.

The gene calls are TRBV11-3 and TRBJ2-3; D ambiguous. The CDR3 has 15 amino acids. Germline V lookup: CDR1 SGHNT, CDR2 YENEEA. Trimming stripped 2 bases from V and 4 bases from J, with 13 bases between. CDR3 in amino acids: CASSLSRSVADTQYF. The CDR3 region has the DNA TGTGCCAGCAGCTTATCTAGGTCGGTGGCAGATACGCAGTATTTT.

This clone was picked up a small number of times. The rearrangement links TRBV3-1 (or the pseudogene TRBV3-2) to TRBJ2-2, with a weak D call TRBD2 (6 bases). The germline V gene has CDR1 LGHDT and CDR2 YNNKEL (reference sequence). The germline V and J ends were trimmed by 1 base and 6 bases, with 12 bases remaining between them. This CDR3 region has 15 residues. The CDR3 reads CASSQGAGIAGELFF. CDR3 coding DNA: TGTGCCAGCAGCCAAGGTGCGGGGATCGCCGGGGAGCTGTTTTTT.

This chain links TRBV6-1 with TRBJ2-3; 9 nucleotides agree with TRBD2. CDR1 is MNHNS, CDR2 SASEGT, per germline. V trimming: 2 bases; J trimming: 4 bases; junction bases outside the gene matches: 4. The CDR3 has 15 amino acids. The CDR3: CASSEPAGGADTQYF. The CDR3 DNA sequence: TGTGCCAGCAGTGAACCGGCGGGAGGGGCAGATACGCAGTATTTT.

This clone was seen just once. CDR3 loop: CASSSQGLNEKLFF. CDR3 sequence (DNA): TGTGCCAGCAGCTCTCAGGGACTCAATGAAAAACTGTTTTTT. The chain is built from TRBV7-9 and TRBJ1-4, with a weak D call TRBD1 (5 bases). This CDR3 contains 14 residues. With 4 bases removed from V and 5 bases from J, the gap between germline ends came to 11 bases. Germline loops: CDR1 SEHNR, CDR2 FQNEAQ (reference sequence).

The rearrangement uses TRBV6-4 and TRBJ1-2, with D perhaps matching TRBD1 (5 bases). CDR3 length equals 15 residues. Germline V gene lookup returns CDR1 MRHNA and CDR2 SNTAGT. The V and J ends lost 4 bases and 0 bases respectively, with 12 bases between them. DNA for the CDR3: TGTGCCAGCAGTGCGAGGGACGGAGCTAACTATGGCTACACCTTC. Protein product: CASSARDGANYGYTF.

This chain links TRBV6-5 with TRBJ2-1; TRBD2 agrees at 13 bases. This CDR3 region has 14 residues. From germline, CDR1 is MNHEY and CDR2 SVGAGI. J was trimmed by 3 bases and V by 9 bases; bases with no gene match: 2. The CDR3 nucleotides read TGTGCCAGTCGGACTAGCGGGAGCTACAATGAGCAGTTCTTC. Its translation: CASRTSGSYNEQFF.

The rearrangement links TRBV7-8 to TRBJ2-1; D may match TRBD1 or TRBD2 (5 bases each). The CDR3 spans 15 residues. Germline V lookup: CDR1 SGHVS, CDR2 FQNEAQ. V was shortened by 5 bases and J by 8 bases, with 19 bases between the two germline ends. The CDR3 DNA reads TGTGCCAGCAGCACCCGGGACGCAGCTGGCGATGAGCAGTTCTTC. It encodes CASSTRDAAGDEQFF.